This TCR beta chain was observed in a study of blood T cell repertoires in COVID-19. Per the authors' pipeline: Estimates of nucleated cell counts were drawn from the amplification of reference gene primers. TCRdb keeps only in-frame clones here, not all; method: immunoSEQ multiplex PCR. V, J and clone size were drawn from that table, and D and trimming were deduced from the DNA. The table includes some 31,000 clones, 81% detected once. Germline V gene sequence: CDR1 SGHTA, CDR2 FQGNSA. The CDR3 spans 16 residues. Trimming cost V 5 bases and J 7 bases; bases outside gene matches: 8. Patients at the Seattle site were enrolled during active infection and followed longitudinally.

The sequence was obtained from a man aged 70-80 years with COVID-19, enrolled during active disease. Sequenced material: peripheral blood. The rearrangement uses TRBV7-2 and TRBJ2-3; 14 nucleotides align to TRBD2. The CDR3 loop reads CASSPIGTSGSYTQYF. In nucleotides, the CDR3 is TGTGCCAGCAGCCCCATAGGGACTAGCGGGAGTTATACGCAGTATTTT.